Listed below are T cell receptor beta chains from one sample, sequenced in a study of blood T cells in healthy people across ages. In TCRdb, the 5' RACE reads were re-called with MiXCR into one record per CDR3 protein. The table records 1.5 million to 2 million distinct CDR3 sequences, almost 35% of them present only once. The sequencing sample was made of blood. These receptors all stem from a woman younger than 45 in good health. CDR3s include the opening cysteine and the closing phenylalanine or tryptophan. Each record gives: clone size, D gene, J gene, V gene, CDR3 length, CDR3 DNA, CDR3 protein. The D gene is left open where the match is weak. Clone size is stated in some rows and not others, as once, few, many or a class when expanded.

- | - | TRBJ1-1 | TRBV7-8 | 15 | TGTGCCAGCAGCTGGCCTCGTGGGACGAACACTGAAGCTTTCTTT | CASSWPRGTNTEAFF
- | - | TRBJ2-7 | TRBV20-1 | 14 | TGCAGTGCTAGTCGGCTTCGGGGCTCCTACGAGCAGTACTTC | CSASRLRGSYEQYF
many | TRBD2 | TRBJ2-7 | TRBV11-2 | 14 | TGTGCCAGCAGTTCCTTAGCGGGAGGAAGGGAGCAGTACTTC | CASSSLAGGREQYF
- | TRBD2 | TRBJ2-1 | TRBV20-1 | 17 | TGCAGTGCTAGACGTACCACTAGCGGGTTAGCCTACAATGAGCAGTTCTTC | CSARRTTSGLAYNEQFF
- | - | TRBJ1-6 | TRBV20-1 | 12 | TGCAGTGCTAGAGATAAGGGAGACGGTCCCCACTTT | CSARDKGDGPHF
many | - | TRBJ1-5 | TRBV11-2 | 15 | TGTGCCAGCAGCTTAGATGGGGGAAGCAATCAGCCCCAGCATTTT | CASSLDGGSNQPQHF
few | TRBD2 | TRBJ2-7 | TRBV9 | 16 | TGTGCCAGCAGCGTTTTGCCGGGACTAGCCTGCTACGAGCAGTACTTC | CASSVLPGLACYEQYF
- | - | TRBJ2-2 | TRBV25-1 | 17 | TGTGCCGTTCAACGGGACGGTATGGGGATGTACACCGGGGAGCTGTTTTTT | CAVQRDGMGMYTGELFF
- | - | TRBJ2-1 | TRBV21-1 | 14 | TGTGCCAGCAGCAAAAGTGGGGCCAACAATGAGCAGTTCTTC | CASSKSGANNEQFF
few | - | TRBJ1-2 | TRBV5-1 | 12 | TGCGCCAGCAGCCCCGAGACGGGGGGCTACACCTTC | CASSPETGGYTF
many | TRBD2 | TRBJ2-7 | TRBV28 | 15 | TGTGCCAGCAGTCCCCGGACTAGCGGGGCCTACGAGCAGTACTTC | CASSPRTSGAYEQYF
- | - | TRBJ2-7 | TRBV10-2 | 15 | TGCGCCAGCAGTGCCTGGACGGGGGACAACTACGAGCAGTACTTC | CASSAWTGDNYEQYF
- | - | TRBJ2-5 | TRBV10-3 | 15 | TGTGCCTTCAAAGTAGTTAGGGACCAGAGAGAGACCCAGTACTTC | CAFKVVRDQRETQYF
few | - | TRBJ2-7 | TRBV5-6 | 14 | TGTGCCAGCAGCTTGTCCAGATCTAGCGTCGAGCAGTACTTC | CASSLSRSSVEQYF
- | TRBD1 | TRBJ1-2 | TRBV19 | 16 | TGTGCCAGTAGTATATTTGGGACAGCTTCTAACTATGGCCACACCTTC | CASSIFGTASNYGHTF
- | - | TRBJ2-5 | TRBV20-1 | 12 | TGCAGTGCTAGAGCCAGGAAGGAGACCCAGTACTTC | CSARARKETQYF
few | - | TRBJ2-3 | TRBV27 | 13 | TGTGCCAGCGGAAGTTTTAGCACAGATACGCAGTATTTT | CASGSFSTDTQYF
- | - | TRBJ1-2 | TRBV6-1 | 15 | TGTGCCAGCAGTGAATACGTTAGGGACACCTATGGCTACACCTTC | CASSEYVRDTYGYTF
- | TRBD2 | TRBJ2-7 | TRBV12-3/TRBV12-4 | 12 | TGTGCCAGCGGGGAGGGCGGGTACGAGCAGTACTTC | CASGEGGYEQYF
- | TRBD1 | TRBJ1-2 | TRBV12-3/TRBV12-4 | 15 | TGTGCCAGCAGGCCAGGAATAGGACAGGGGGTTGGCTACACCTTC | CASRPGIGQGVGYTF
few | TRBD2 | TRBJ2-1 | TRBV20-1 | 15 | TGCAGTGCTAGAAAAGCGGGAGGGCCAGATAATGAGCAGTTCTTC | CSARKAGGPDNEQFF
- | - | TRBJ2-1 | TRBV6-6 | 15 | TGTGCCAGCAGTTTAAAGGTTAACTCCTACAATGAGCAGTTCTTC | CASSLKVNSYNEQFF
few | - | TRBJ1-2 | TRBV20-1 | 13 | TGCAGTGCTAGGGCCCGAGGGGCGGGGGGCTACACCTTC | CSARARGAGGYTF
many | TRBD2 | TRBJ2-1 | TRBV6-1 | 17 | TGTGCCAGCATCCTGCTCCCTGGACTAGCGGGTTACAATGAGCAGTTCTTC | CASILLPGLAGYNEQFF